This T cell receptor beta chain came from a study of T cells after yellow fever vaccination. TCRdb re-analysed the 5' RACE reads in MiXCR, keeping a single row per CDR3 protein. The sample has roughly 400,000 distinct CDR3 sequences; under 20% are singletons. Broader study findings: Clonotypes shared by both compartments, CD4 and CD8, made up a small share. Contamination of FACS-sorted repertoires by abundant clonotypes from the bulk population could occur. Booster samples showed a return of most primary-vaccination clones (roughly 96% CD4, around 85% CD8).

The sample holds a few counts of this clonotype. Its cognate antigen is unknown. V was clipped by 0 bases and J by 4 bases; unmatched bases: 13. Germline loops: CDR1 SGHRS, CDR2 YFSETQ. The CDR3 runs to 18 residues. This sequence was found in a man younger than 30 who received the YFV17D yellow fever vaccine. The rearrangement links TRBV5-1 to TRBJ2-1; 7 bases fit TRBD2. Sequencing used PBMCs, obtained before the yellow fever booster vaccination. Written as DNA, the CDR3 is TGCGCCAGCAGCTTGGCCCCCGGAGGTGGCGGGGGTTACAATGAGCAGTTCTTC. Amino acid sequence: CASSLAPGGGGGYNEQFF.